Listed here are 25 T cell receptor beta chains from one sample, sequenced in a study of cytomegalovirus exposure and HLA in healthy donors. 60 Vbeta and 13 Jbeta primers were used in PCR. Some clones are missing from TCRdb's copy, which holds only in-frame ones; the method was immunoSEQ multiplex PCR. The sample shows about 100,000 clones, around 85% of them seen only once. Specimen: PBMCs. These receptors all stem from a man aged 25-40 years in good health and CMV-seronegative.

The V gene is TRBV4-1, the J gene TRBJ2-1; D is perhaps TRBD1 (5 bases). Trimming stripped 0 bases from V and 9 bases from J, with 9 bases between. The CDR3 is made up of 13 amino acids. Germline loops: CDR1 MGHRA, CDR2 YSYEKL. DNA of the CDR3: TGCGCCAGCAGCCAAGATCAGGGCGGTGAGCAGTTCTTC. It translates to CASSQDQGGEQFF.

The V gene is TRBV28, the J gene TRBJ2-1, with 9 bases that match TRBD2. The CDR3 consists of 18 residues. The J segment lost 1 base and the V segment lost 8 bases, leaving 15 bases of the junction unmatched. CDR1 and CDR2 from the germline V gene are MDHEN and SYDVKM. This CDR3 is CASLTPGLAQGSYNEQFF. The CDR3 DNA reads TGTGCCAGCCTTACCCCGGGACTAGCACAGGGGTCCTACAATGAGCAGTTCTTC.

The chain uses TRBV28 and TRBJ1-1; D is perhaps TRBD1 (6 bases). Germline CDR1 is MDHEN and CDR2 is SYDVKM. V shed 7 bases and J shed 0 bases, with 12 bases lying between them. CDR3 length: 14 residues. The CDR3 DNA reads as TGTGCCAGCACCGAGGGGACATTGAACACTGAAGCTTTCTTT. The encoded protein is CASTEGTLNTEAFF. The full variable domain, completed using reference TRBV28 and TRBJ1-1, is DVKVTQSSRYLVKRTGEKVFLECVQDMDHENMFWYRQDPGLGLRLIYFSYDVKMKEKGDIPEGYSVSREKKERFSLILESASTNQTSMYLCASTEGTLNTEAFFGQGTRLTVV.

This clone was seen a single time. The rearrangement links TRBV10-3 to TRBJ1-2, with 9 bases aligning to TRBD1. The CDR3 has 21 amino acids. The V gene's germline CDR1 is ENHRY and CDR2 SYGVKD. V shed 0 bases, J shed 5 bases, and the junction held 22 bases outside the gene matches. The CDR3 is CAISESGTGFGVSVSDYGYTF. CDR3 DNA sequence: TGTGCCATCAGTGAGTCGGGGACAGGGTTTGGGGTGTCGGTGAGTGATTATGGCTACACCTTC.

The chain has TRBV19 and TRBJ1-1; D is undetermined. Deletions cut 0 bases from V and 2 bases from J, with 7 bases between. Germline lookup yields CDR1 LNHDA and CDR2 SQIVND (reference sequence). This CDR3 is 14 amino acids long. CDR3: CASSIDKSNTEAFF. DNA for the CDR3: TGTGCCAGTAGTATAGACAAGAGTAACACTGAAGCTTTCTTT.

The chain carries TRBV5-6 and TRBJ2-1; maybe TRBD1 (6 bases). Trimming took off 5 bases at V and 0 bases at J, with 12 bases between the two ends. Germline V gene lookup returns CDR1 SGHDT and CDR2 YYEEEE. The CDR3 spans 15 residues. The CDR3 DNA reads TGTGCCAGCAGTTACGGGACAAACTCCTACAATGAGCAGTTCTTC. The encoded protein is CASSYGTNSYNEQFF.

The J gene is TRBJ2-7, the V gene TRBV29-1; a weak D match, TRBD1 (5 bases). Trimming cost V 2 bases and J 1 base, with 15 bases left between them. The CDR3 covers 15 residues. From germline, CDR1 is SQVTM and CDR2 ANQGSEA. CDR3 sequence: CSVETDREGSYEQYF. Written as DNA, the CDR3 is TGCAGCGTTGAAACCGACAGAGAAGGGTCCTACGAGCAGTACTTC.

The chain has TRBV9 and TRBJ1-3; possible D gene TRBD1, 5 bases. CDR3 length: 15 amino acids. CDR1 and CDR2 from the germline V gene are SGDLS and YYNGEE. Deletions cut 1 base from V and 0 bases from J, with 8 bases between. CDR3 DNA: TGTGCCAGCAGCGTAACCGGGGGCTCTGGAAACACCATATATTTT. Residues: CASSVTGGSGNTIYF.

The V gene is TRBV27, the J gene TRBJ2-7, with a tentative D call TRBD1 (6 bases). Trimming stripped 0 bases from V and 2 bases from J, with 11 bases between. This CDR3 is built from 15 residues. Germline CDR1 is MNHEY and CDR2 is SMNVEV (reference sequence). The DNA of the CDR3 is TGTGCCAGCAGTTTATCGGGGGCGTCGCCCTACGAGCAGTACTTC. This translates into CASSLSGASPYEQYF.

The chain recombines TRBV11-2 with TRBJ2-5; the D is unclear. This CDR3 spans 16 amino acids. Trimming took 2 bases from V and 1 from J, leaving 14 bases between them. Germline CDR1 SGHAT, CDR2 FQNNGV. The CDR3 protein is CASSLRWQASQETQYF. For the CDR3, the DNA is TGTGCCAGCAGCTTAAGGTGGCAGGCCAGCCAAGAGACCCAGTACTTC.

The genes are TRBV27 and TRBJ1-2; D ambiguous. Trimming shortened V by 0 bases and J by 5 bases, and 7 bases separated the two germline ends. The CDR3 is made up of 13 amino acids. Germline values: CDR1 MNHEY, CDR2 SMNVEV (reference sequence). The CDR3, as DNA: TGTGCCAGCAGTTTATCGGGAGAATATGGCTACACCTTC. Translated: CASSLSGEYGYTF.

The chain carries TRBV6-6 and TRBJ1-2; the match to TRBD1 covers 9 bases. Germline assignment: CDR1 MNHNY and CDR2 SVGAGI (reference sequence). After removal of 2 bases from V and 10 bases from J, the junction contained 8 bases not matched to a gene. The CDR3 totals 14 residues. CDR3 loop: CASSYPGTGKDYTF. The CDR3, as DNA: TGTGCCAGCAGTTACCCCGGGACAGGGAAAGACTACACCTTC.

In its sample, this clone was seen a few times. The genes are TRBV4-1 and TRBJ2-3; 10 positions match TRBD2. The CDR3 is 13 residues long. Germline-derived CDR1 and CDR2 are MGHRA and YSYEKL. The V and J ends lost 1 base and 14 bases, in that order; junction bases with no gene match: 6. CDR3 DNA sequence: TGCGCCAGCAGCCAAGTCGTACTAGCGGGGTTGTATTTT. Its translation: CASSQVVLAGLYF.

This rearrangement joins TRBV7-2 to TRBJ1-5; D remains ambiguous. The CDR3 has 13 residues. The germline V and J ends were trimmed by 7 bases and 5 bases, with 12 bases remaining between them. CDR1 is SGHTA, CDR2 FQGNSA, per germline. The DNA of the CDR3 is TGTGCCAGCACCGAGCCCCCGGATCAGCCCCAGCATTTT. Residues: CASTEPPDQPQHF.

The chain uses TRBV6-5 and TRBJ1-1; D possibly corresponds to TRBD1 (6 bases). Germline V CDR1 and CDR2: MNHEY, SVGAGI. V gave up 6 bases and J gave up 6 bases, with 11 bases separating them. The CDR3 covers 12 residues. In DNA, the CDR3 is TGTGCCAGCAGGGGGGCCGGGGCTGAAGCTTTCTTT. Its protein is CASRGAGAEAFF.

The rearrangement uses TRBV27 and TRBJ2-7, with 12 bases matching TRBD2. CDR3 length: 15 amino acids. Germline V lookup: CDR1 MNHEY, CDR2 SMNVEV (reference sequence). V lost 5 bases to trimming and J lost 7 bases; unmatched junction nucleotides: 9. CDR3 region: CASSTETSGRWEQYF. The CDR3 DNA is TGTGCCAGCAGTACCGAGACTAGCGGGAGATGGGAGCAGTACTTC.

The V call is TRBV10-2, the J call TRBJ2-7; D ambiguous. V was clipped by 4 bases and J by 5 bases, with 6 bases between them. The CDR3 extends over 11 amino acids. Germline CDR1 reads WSHSY; CDR2 reads SAAADI. For the CDR3, the DNA is TGCGCCAGCAGTGCCCGGGACGAGCAGTACTTC. Translating it yields CASSARDEQYF.

CDR3 residues: CASSQELRRGGDEQYF. CDR3 bases: TGCGCCAGCAGCCAAGAACTCCGAAGAGGGGGGGACGAGCAGTACTTC. The J gene is TRBJ2-7, the V gene TRBV4-1, with D possibly matching TRBD2 (7 bases). V shed 0 bases and J shed 5 bases, with 17 bases lying between them. Germline lookup yields CDR1 MGHRA and CDR2 YSYEKL. This CDR3 is 16 amino acids long.

The V and J genes are TRBV6-4 and TRBJ2-1, with 7 bases lining up with TRBD1. This CDR3 is built from 15 residues. CDR1 MRHNA and CDR2 SNTAGT come from the germline V gene. J was trimmed by 0 bases and V by 5 bases; bases with no gene match: 4. DNA for the CDR3: TGTGCCAGCAGTCCTACAGGGGACTCCTACAATGAGCAGTTCTTC. Translating gives CASSPTGDSYNEQFF.

V gene TRBV7-3 combines with J gene TRBJ1-1; 7 bases agree with TRBD1. The J segment lost 0 bases and the V segment lost 9 bases, leaving 13 bases of the junction unmatched. Germline values: CDR1 SGHTA, CDR2 FQGTGA. The CDR3 is 16 residues long. The CDR3: CARYLQGSNMNTEAFF. CDR3 DNA: TGTGCCAGATATTTACAGGGGAGTAACATGAACACTGAAGCTTTCTTT.

There are a few counts of this clone. This sequence joins TRBV6-5 and TRBJ1-2; D remains unclear. Trimming left V 0 bases short and J 7 bases short, with 9 bases between. Germline-derived CDR1 and CDR2 are MNHEY and SVGAGI. This CDR3 comprises 13 residues. CDR3 sequence reads: CASSYSRASGYTF. The DNA for the CDR3 is TGTGCCAGCAGTTACTCGCGGGCGTCTGGCTACACCTTC.

The genes are TRBV7-9 and TRBJ2-7; a weak D match, TRBD1 (6 bases). Trimming removed 6 bases from V and 2 bases from J, with 17 bases in between. Germline V gene sequence: CDR1 SEHNR, CDR2 FQNEAQ (reference sequence). The CDR3 sequence is 15 residues long. CDR3 sequence: CASRGEQQGPYEQYF. The CDR3 DNA sequence: TGTGCCAGCAGAGGAGAACAACAGGGCCCCTACGAGCAGTACTTC.

The chain is built from TRBV7-2 and TRBJ2-7; D possibly corresponds to TRBD1 (5 bases). The CDR3 consists of 14 residues. Germline assignment: CDR1 SGHTA and CDR2 FQGNSA. With 1 base removed from V and 5 bases from J, the gap between germline ends came to 12 bases. The CDR3 bases are TGTGCCAGCAGCTTAGTTAAACAGGTCGACGAGCAGTACTTC. This translates into CASSLVKQVDEQYF.

The V gene is TRBV4-2, the J gene TRBJ1-4; D call uncertain. The V end lost 0 bases, the J end lost 7 bases, and 9 bases lay between the germline ends. The CDR3 length is 14 residues. CDR1 and CDR2 (germline): LGHNA, YNFKEQ. The CDR3 region has the DNA TGTGCCAGCAGCCAAGATCTCCAGGCTGAAAAACTGTTTTTT. This encodes CASSQDLQAEKLFF.

Comment on this clone: One junction end disagrees with the germline gene, perhaps due to a read error. This chain connects TRBV7-7 to TRBJ2-1; D possibly matches TRBD1 or TRBD2 (6 bases each). The CDR3 consists of 15 residues. CDR1 is SSHAT and CDR2 is FNYEAQ in the germline V gene (reference sequence). CDR3 loop: CASSLGGGSYNEQFF. CDR3 coding DNA: TGTGCTAGCAGCTTAGGAGGGGGAAGTTACAATGAGCAGTTCTTC.